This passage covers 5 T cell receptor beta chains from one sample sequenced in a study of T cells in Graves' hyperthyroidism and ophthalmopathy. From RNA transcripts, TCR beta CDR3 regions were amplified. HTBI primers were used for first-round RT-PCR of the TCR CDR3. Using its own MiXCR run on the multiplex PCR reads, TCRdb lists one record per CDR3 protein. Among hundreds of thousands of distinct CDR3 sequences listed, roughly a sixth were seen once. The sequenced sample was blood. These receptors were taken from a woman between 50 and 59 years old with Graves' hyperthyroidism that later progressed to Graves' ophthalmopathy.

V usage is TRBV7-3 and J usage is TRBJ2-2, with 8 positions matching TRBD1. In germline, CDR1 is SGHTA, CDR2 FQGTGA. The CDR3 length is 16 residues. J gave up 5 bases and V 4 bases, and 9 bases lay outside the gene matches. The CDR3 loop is CASSSQTGGRTGELFF. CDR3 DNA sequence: TGTGCCAGCAGCTCTCAAACAGGGGGGCGGACCGGGGAGCTGTTTTTT.

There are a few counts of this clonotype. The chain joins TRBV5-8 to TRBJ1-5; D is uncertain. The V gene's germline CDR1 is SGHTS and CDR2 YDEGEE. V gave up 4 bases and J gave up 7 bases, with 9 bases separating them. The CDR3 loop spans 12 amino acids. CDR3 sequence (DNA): TGTGCCAGCAGCCGGTTGGGGCAGCCCCAGCATTTT. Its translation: CASSRLGQPQHF. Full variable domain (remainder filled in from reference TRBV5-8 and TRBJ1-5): EAGVTQSPTHLIKTRGQQATLRCSPISGHTSVYWYQQALGLGLQFLLWYDEGEERNRGNFPPRFSGRQFPNYSSELNVNALELEDSALYLCASSRLGQPQHFGDGTRLSIL.

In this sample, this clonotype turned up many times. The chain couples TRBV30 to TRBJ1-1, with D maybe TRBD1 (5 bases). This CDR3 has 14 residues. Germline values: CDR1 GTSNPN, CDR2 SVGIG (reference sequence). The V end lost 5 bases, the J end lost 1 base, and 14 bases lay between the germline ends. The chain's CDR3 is CAWGPGHQNTEAFF. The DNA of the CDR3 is TGTGCCTGGGGGCCAGGACACCAGAACACTGAAGCTTTCTTT.

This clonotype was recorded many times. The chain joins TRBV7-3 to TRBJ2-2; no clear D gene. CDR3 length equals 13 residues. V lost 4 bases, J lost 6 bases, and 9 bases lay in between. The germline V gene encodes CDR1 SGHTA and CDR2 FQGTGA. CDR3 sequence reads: CASSSDRPGELFF. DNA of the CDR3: TGTGCCAGCAGCTCCGACCGTCCCGGGGAGCTGTTTTTT.

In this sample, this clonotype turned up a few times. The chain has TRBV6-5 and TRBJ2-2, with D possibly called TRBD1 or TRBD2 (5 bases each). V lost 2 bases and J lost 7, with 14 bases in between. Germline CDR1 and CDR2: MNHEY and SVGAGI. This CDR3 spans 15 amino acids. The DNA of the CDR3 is TGTGCCAGCAGTTACCCCAGGGATGGGAGCGGGGAGCTGTTTTTT. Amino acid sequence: CASSYPRDGSGELFF.